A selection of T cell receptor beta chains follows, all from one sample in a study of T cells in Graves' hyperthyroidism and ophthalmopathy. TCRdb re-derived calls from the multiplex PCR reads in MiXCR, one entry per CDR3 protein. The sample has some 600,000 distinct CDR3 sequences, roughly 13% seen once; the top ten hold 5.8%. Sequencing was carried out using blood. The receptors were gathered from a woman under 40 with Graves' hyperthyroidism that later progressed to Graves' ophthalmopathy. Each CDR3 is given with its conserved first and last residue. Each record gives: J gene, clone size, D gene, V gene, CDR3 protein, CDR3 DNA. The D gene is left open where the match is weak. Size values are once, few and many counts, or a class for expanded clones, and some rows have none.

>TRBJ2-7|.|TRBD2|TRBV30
CASGHSGGIAYEQYF
TGTGCCTCTGGACACAGCGGGGGAATAGCCTACGAGCAGTACTTC
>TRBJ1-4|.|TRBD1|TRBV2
CASSDRATGVEEKLFF
TGTGCCAGCAGCGACCGAGCTACAGGGGTGGAGGAAAAACTGTTTTTT
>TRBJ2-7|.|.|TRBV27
CASNAYGGADYEQYF
TGTGCCAGCAACGCTTACGGAGGGGCGGACTACGAGCAGTACTTC
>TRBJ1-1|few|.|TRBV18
CASSLRDGTEAFF
TGTGCCAGCTCCCTCCGGGATGGCACTGAAGCTTTCTTT
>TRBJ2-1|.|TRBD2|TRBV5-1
CASSSTLAGGSYNEQFF
TGCGCCAGCAGCTCCACGCTAGCGGGAGGCTCCTACAATGAGCAGTTCTTC
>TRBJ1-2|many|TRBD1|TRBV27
CASSPGTGRPYGYTF
TGTGCCAGCAGTCCTGGGACAGGGAGACCCTATGGCTACACCTTC
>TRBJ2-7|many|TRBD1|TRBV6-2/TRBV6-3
CASSSPGTGRDEQYF
TGTGCCAGCAGTTCCCCCGGGACAGGGCGGGACGAGCAGTACTTC
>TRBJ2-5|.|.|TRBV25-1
CASRGPPTGGGQETQYF
TGTGCCAGCAGAGGACCCCCTACGGGCGGAGGCCAAGAGACCCAGTACTTC
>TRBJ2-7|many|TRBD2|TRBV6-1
CASSRIGTSGFPYEQYF
TGTGCCAGCAGCCGGATTGGGACTAGCGGGTTCCCCTACGAGCAGTACTTC
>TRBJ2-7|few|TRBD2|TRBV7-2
CASSKSGPAGREQYF
TGTGCCAGCAGCAAAAGCGGCCCAGCCGGGAGGGAGCAGTACTTC
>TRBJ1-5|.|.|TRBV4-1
CASSQGSSVESNQPQHF
TGCGCCAGCAGCCAAGGGAGCAGTGTGGAAAGCAATCAGCCCCAGCATTTT
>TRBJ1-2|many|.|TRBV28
CASTGGGARKGYTF
TGTGCCAGCACGGGGGGGGGCGCGCGGAAAGGCTACACCTTC
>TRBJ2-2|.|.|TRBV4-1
CASSQGAGTGELFF
TGCGCCAGCAGCCAAGGGGCAGGGACCGGGGAGCTGTTTTTT
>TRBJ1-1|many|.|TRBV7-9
CASHSFFGQRDAFF
TGTGCCAGCCATTCTTTTTTTGGACAGAGGGATGCTTTCTTT
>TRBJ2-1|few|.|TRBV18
CASSPRGARARGSSYNEQFF
TGTGCCAGCTCACCACGAGGAGCCAGGGCGAGAGGAAGCTCCTACAATGAGCAGTTCTTC
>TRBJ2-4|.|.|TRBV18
CASFQTIAKNIQYF
TGTGCCAGCTTTCAGACAATAGCCAAAAACATTCAGTACTTC
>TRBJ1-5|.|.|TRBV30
CAWSVQDRGKGNQPQHF
TGTGCCTGGAGTGTACAAGATCGGGGGAAGGGCAATCAGCCCCAGCATTTT
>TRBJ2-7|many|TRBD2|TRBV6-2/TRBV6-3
CASSYVPGTSGRSSGSRGYEQYF
TGTGCCAGCAGTTACGTCCCCGGGACTAGCGGGAGATCGTCCGGTTCGCGCGGCTACGAGCAGTACTTC
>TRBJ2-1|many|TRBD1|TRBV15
CATSRDRVGQFF
TGTGCCACCAGCAGGGACAGGGTTGGGCAGTTCTTC
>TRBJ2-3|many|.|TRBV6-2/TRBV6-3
CASSPNRDGSTDTQYF
TGTGCCAGCAGTCCAAACCGGGACGGAAGCACAGATACGCAGTATTTT
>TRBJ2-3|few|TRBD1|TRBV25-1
CASSESRTGRTDTQYF
TGTGCCAGCAGTGAATCAAGGACAGGGAGGACAGATACGCAGTATTTT
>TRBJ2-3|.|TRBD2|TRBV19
CASSIAPRLAGGPPDTQYF
TGTGCCAGTAGTATAGCCCCCAGACTAGCGGGAGGGCCGCCTGATACGCAGTATTTT
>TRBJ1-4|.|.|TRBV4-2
CASSQGGANEKLFF
TGTGCCAGCAGCCAAGGCGGGGCTAATGAAAAACTGTTTTTT
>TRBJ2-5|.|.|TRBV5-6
CASAIPGGPTETQYF
TGTGCCAGCGCCATACCCGGGGGACCCACAGAGACCCAGTACTTC
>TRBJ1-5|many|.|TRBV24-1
CATSDSGTLSNQPQHF
TGTGCCACCAGTGACAGCGGGACGCTCAGCAATCAGCCCCAGCATTTT
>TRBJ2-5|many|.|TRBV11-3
CASSRGLTVRQETQYF
TGTGCCAGCAGCCGTGGACTAACGGTCCGCCAAGAGACCCAGTACTTC
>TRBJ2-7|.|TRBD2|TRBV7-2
CASSLALAGAPYEQYF
TGTGCCAGCAGCTTAGCGCTAGCGGGAGCCCCCTACGAGCAGTACTTC
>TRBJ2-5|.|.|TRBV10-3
CAISDSGETQYF
TGTGCCATCAGTGATTCGGGAGAGACCCAGTACTTC
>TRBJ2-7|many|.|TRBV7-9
CASSLPDTASPYYEQYF
TGTGCCAGCAGCCTCCCCGACACAGCCTCACCCTACTACGAGCAGTACTTC
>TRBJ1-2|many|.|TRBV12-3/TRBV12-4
CASSGTRTNYGYTF
TGTGCCAGCAGTGGGACACGAACCAACTATGGCTACACCTTC
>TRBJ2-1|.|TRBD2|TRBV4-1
CASSYGTSGSPYNEQFF
TGCGCCAGCAGCTACGGGACTAGCGGGAGTCCCTACAATGAGCAGTTCTTC
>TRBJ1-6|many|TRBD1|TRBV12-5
CASGLVRGTGWGSPLHF
TGTGCTAGTGGTTTGGTACGAGGGACAGGGTGGGGTTCACCCCTCCACTTT
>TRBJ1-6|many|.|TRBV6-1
CASSTAGRTNSPLHF
TGTGCCAGCAGTACCGCGGGCAGGACAAATTCACCCCTCCACTTT
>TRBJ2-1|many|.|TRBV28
CASSPGGGSSYNEQFF
TGTGCCAGCAGCCCCGGTGGGGGGTCCTCCTACAATGAGCAGTTCTTC
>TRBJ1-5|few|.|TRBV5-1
CASSLEGPGGGQPQHF
TGCGCCAGCAGCTTGGAAGGCCCCGGTGGGGGTCAGCCCCAGCATTTT
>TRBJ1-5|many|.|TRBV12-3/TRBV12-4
CASSPTPGAQPQHF
TGTGCCAGCAGTCCCACTCCCGGGGCACAGCCCCAGCATTTT
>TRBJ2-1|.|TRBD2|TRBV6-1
CASSYSGRGVSNEQFF
TGTGCCAGCAGTTACAGCGGGAGAGGGGTTTCAAATGAGCAGTTCTTC
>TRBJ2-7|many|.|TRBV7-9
CASTTYDKNYEQYF
TGTGCCAGCACCACTTACGACAAGAACTACGAGCAGTACTTC
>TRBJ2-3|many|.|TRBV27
CASSFANADTQYF
TGTGCCAGCAGTTTTGCTAACGCAGATACGCAGTATTTT
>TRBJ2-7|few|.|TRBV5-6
CASSPSQGPYEQYF
TGTGCCAGCAGCCCCTCCCAGGGCCCCTACGAGCAGTACTTC
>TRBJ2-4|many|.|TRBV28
CASSSGDKNIQYF
TGTGCCAGCAGTTCGGGGGACAAAAACATTCAGTACTTC
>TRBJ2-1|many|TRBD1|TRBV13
CASSIDRGYSSYNEQFF
TGTGCCAGCAGCATAGACAGGGGATACAGCTCCTACAATGAGCAGTTCTTC
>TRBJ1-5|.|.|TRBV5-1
CASSLANSAQQPQHF
TGCGCCAGCAGCTTGGCCAATTCAGCCCAACAGCCCCAGCATTTT
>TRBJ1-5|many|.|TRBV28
CASREAGLTINQPQHF
TGTGCCAGCAGAGAGGCGGGACTGACAATCAATCAGCCCCAGCATTTT
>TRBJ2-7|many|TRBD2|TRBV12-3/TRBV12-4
CASSDPASGRASPEQYF
TGTGCCAGCAGCGACCCTGCTAGCGGGAGGGCCTCTCCGGAGCAGTACTTC
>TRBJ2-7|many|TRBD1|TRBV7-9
CASSSGTADYEQYF
TGTGCCAGCAGCTCGGGGACAGCGGATTACGAGCAGTACTTC
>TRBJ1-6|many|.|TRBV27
CASNSNGLWPLHF
TGTGCCAGCAACTCGAACGGACTGTGGCCCCTCCACTTT
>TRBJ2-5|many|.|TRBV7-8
CASSAGVRETQYF
TGTGCCAGCAGCGCTGGCGTCCGGGAGACCCAGTACTTC
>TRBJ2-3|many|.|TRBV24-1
CATSDLRADTDTQYF
TGTGCCACCAGTGATTTGCGTGCAGATACAGATACGCAGTATTTT
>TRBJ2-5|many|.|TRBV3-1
CASSHHDGVGPKTQYF
TGTGCCAGCAGCCACCACGATGGGGTCGGACCCAAGACCCAGTACTTC
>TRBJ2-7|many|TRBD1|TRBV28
CASTPGQAYEQYF
TGTGCCAGTACGCCGGGACAGGCCTACGAGCAGTACTTC
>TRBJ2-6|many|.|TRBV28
CASSLSGASGANVLTF
TGTGCCAGCAGTTTATCAGGGGCCTCTGGGGCCAACGTCCTGACTTTC
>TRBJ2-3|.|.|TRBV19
CASSPQASTDTQYF
TGTGCCAGTAGTCCGCAGGCTAGCACAGATACGCAGTATTTT
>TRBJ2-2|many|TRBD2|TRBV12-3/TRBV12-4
CASSSRTSGSGTGELFF
TGTGCCAGCAGTTCGAGGACTAGCGGGAGCGGCACCGGGGAGCTGTTTTTT